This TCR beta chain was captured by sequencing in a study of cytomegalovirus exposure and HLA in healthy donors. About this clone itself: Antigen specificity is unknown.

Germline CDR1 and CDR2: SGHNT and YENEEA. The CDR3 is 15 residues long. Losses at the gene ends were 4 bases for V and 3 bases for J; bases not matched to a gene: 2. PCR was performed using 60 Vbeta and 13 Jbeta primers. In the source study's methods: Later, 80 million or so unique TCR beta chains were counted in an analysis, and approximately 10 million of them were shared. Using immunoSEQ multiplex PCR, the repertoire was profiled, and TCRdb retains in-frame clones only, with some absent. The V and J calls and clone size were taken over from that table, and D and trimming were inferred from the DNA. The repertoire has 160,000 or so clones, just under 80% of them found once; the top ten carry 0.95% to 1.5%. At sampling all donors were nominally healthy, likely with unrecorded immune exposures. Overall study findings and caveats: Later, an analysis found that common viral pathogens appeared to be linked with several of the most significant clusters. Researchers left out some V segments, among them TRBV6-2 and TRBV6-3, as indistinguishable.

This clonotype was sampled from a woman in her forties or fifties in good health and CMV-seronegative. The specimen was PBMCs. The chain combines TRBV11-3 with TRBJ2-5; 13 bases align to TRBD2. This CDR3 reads CASSSGLAGEETQYF. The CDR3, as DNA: TGTGCCAGCAGCTCCGGACTAGCGGGAGAAGAGACCCAGTACTTC.